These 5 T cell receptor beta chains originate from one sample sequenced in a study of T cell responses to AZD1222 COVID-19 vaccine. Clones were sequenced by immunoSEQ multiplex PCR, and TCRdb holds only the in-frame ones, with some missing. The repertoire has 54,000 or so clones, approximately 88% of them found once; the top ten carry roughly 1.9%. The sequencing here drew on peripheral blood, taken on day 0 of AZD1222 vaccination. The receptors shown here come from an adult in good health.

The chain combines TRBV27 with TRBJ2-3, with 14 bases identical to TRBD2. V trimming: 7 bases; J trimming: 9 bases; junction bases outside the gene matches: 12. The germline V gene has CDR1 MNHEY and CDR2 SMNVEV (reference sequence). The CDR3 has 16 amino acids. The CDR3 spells CASTPQGTSGSLTQYF. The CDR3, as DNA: TGTGCCAGCACCCCCCAGGGGACTAGCGGGAGCTTGACGCAGTATTTT.

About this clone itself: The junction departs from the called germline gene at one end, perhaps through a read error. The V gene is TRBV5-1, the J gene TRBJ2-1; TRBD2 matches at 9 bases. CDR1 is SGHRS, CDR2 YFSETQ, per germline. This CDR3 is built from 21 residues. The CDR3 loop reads CASSLLKKSSGVPLGYHEQFF. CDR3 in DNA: TGCGCCAGCAGCTTGCTCAAAAAATCTAGCGGGGTCCCCCTAGGCTACCATGAGCAGTTCTTC.

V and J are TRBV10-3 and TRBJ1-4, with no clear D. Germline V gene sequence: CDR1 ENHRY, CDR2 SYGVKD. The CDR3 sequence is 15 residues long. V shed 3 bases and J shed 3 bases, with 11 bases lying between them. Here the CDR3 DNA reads TGTGCCATCAGTGAAGGCCGTGCAGCTAATGAAAAACTGTTTTTT. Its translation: CAISEGRAANEKLFF.

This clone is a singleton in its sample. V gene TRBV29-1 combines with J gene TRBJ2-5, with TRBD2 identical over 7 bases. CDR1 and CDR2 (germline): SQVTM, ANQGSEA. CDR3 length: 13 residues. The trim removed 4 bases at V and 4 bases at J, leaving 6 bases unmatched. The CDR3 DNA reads TGCAGCGTTGCGGACCCGGGGGGAGAGACCCAGTACTTC. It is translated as CSVADPGGETQYF.

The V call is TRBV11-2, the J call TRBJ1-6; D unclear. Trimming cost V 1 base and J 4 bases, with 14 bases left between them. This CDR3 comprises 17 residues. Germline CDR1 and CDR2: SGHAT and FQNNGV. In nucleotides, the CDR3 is TGTGCCAGCAGCTTAGCTCCCCTAATCACGTATAATTCACCCCTCCACTTT. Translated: CASSLAPLITYNSPLHF. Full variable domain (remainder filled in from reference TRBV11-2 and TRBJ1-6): EAGVAQSPRYKIIEKRQSVAFWCNPISGHATLYWYQQILGQGPKLLIQFQNNGVVDDSQLPKDRFSAERLKGVDSTLKIQPAKLEDSAVYLCASSLAPLITYNSPLHFGNGTRLTVT.